The table lists the clone carrying this T cell receptor beta chain with many counts. Its antigen remains unidentified. This sample is part of a study of response to subunit inactivated influenza vaccine. Germline-derived CDR1 and CDR2 are SGHRS and YFSETQ. This CDR3 region has 14 residues. V lost 1 base to trimming and J lost 7 bases, with 12 bases between them. TCRdb used MiXCR to reprocess the RT-PCR reads, holding one entry per CDR3 protein. This table has 630,000 or so distinct CDR3 sequences, approximately 15% appearing once. Findings of the study overall: It was suggested by the authors that few new T cells are recruited by each seasonal influenza vaccination.

The chain links TRBV5-1 to TRBJ2-1, with D perhaps matching TRBD2 (6 bases). The material was PBMCs from blood, obtained about 11 days after vaccination. The clonotype originates from a man between 50 and 59 years old who received an inactivated influenza vaccine. The DNA for the CDR3 is TGCGCCAGCAGCTTGTCCGGGAGAGCTAATGAGCAGTTCTTC. Translated, it gives CASSLSGRANEQFF.